The 30 T cell receptor beta chains below were found in one sample sequenced in a study of T cells after yellow fever vaccination. TCRdb passed the 5' RACE reads through MiXCR, listing each CDR3 protein once. The table shows around 310,000 distinct CDR3 sequences, with around 4.4% occurring only once. The sequences come from PBMCs, collected 15 days after the yellow fever booster vaccination. Receptor source: a young man who received the YFV17D yellow fever vaccine.

This clonotype was observed at least ten times. The chain employs TRBV6-5 and TRBJ2-1; no clear D. Deletions cut 5 bases from V and 7 bases from J, with 6 bases between. The CDR3 is 11 amino acids. Germline values: CDR1 MNHEY, CDR2 SVGAGI. The CDR3 sequence: CASSAFNEQFF. Written as DNA, the CDR3 is TGTGCCAGCAGTGCTTTTAATGAGCAGTTCTTC.

The gene calls are TRBV11-2 and TRBJ2-5, with D hard to call. Germline V CDR1 and CDR2: SGHAT, FQNNGV. Trimming left V 5 bases short and J 4 bases short, with 11 bases between. This CDR3 contains 13 residues. This CDR3 reads CASSVPWGETQYF. CDR3 DNA: TGTGCCAGCAGCGTCCCGTGGGGAGAGACCCAGTACTTC.

The rearrangement joins TRBV7-2 to TRBJ2-3; D perhaps matches TRBD2 (5 bases). Deletions cut 1 base from V and 5 bases from J, with 10 bases between. Germline V lookup: CDR1 SGHTA, CDR2 FQGNSA. The CDR3 spans 14 residues. The CDR3 bases are TGTGCCAGCAGCTTAGGCGCGGGTCTAGATACGCAGTATTTT. Its translation is CASSLGAGLDTQYF.

This clonotype has a count of ten or more. The chain combines TRBV29-1 with TRBJ2-7; D is perhaps TRBD1 (5 bases). The CDR3 runs 10 residues. Germline V lookup: CDR1 SQVTM, CDR2 ANQGSEA. Trimming took 5 bases from V and 4 from J, leaving 6 bases between them. The CDR3 DNA reads as TGCAGCGTTCGACAGTACGAGCAGTACTTC. Encoded protein: CSVRQYEQYF.

The chain carries TRBV27 and TRBJ2-7; 9 bases fit TRBD2. Germline V gene sequence: CDR1 MNHEY, CDR2 SMNVEV (reference sequence). This CDR3 has 15 residues. V trimming: 0 bases; J trimming: 2 bases; junction bases outside the gene matches: 2. The DNA for the CDR3 is TGTGCCAGCAGTTTATCGGGACTAGCAGCCTACGAGCAGTACTTC. Amino acid sequence: CASSLSGLAAYEQYF.

The J gene is TRBJ2-3, the V gene TRBV12-3 or TRBV12-4; 12 nucleotides match TRBD1. This CDR3 is 18 amino acids long. Trimming removed 7 bases from V and 2 bases from J; junction bases left unmatched: 13. CDR3 in DNA: TGTGCCAGCACCGGGGACAGGGGGCGGCCAGGGGCCACAGATACGCAGTATTTT. Its protein is CASTGDRGRPGATDTQYF.

At least ten counts were recorded for this clonotype. The chain joins TRBV28 to TRBJ2-7, with 9 bases aligning to TRBD1. The CDR3 has 16 amino acids. Unmatched junction bases numbered 10, after V lost 5 bases and J lost 2 bases. Per the germline V gene, CDR1 is MDHEN and CDR2 is SYDVKM. The CDR3 reads CASSAALGQGPYEQYV. Written as DNA, the CDR3 is TGTGCCAGCAGTGCTGCCTTGGGACAGGGACCCTACGAGCAGTACGTC.

The V gene is TRBV7-2, the J gene TRBJ2-7; D is undetermined. Germline V CDR1 and CDR2: SGHTA, FQGNSA. V was clipped by 4 bases and J by 7 bases, with 14 bases between them. The CDR3 has 13 amino acids. The CDR3 bases are TGTGCCAGCAGCTCTTCCGGTGTGGGGGAGCAGTACGTC. Protein: CASSSSGVGEQYV.

In this sample, this clonotype turned up many times. The rearrangement uses TRBV5-6 and TRBJ1-1, with 8 bases matching TRBD1. Germline CDR1 SGHDT, CDR2 YYEEEE. J lost 6 bases, V lost 2 bases, and 9 bases had no gene match. CDR3 length: 15 residues. In nucleotides, the CDR3 is TGTGCCAGCAGCTTCTCCGGACAGGGAAGGGCTGAAGCTTTCTTT. This encodes CASSFSGQGRAEAFF.

Ten or more counts support this clonotype. The chain couples TRBV11-2 to TRBJ1-1, with D unresolved. Trimming pared 5 bases from V and 8 bases from J, leaving 15 bases between. CDR1 and CDR2 from the germline V gene are SGHAT and FQNNGV. The CDR3 has 13 residues. The CDR3 region has the DNA TGTGCCAGCAGCCCCCTCCAAGCCGACGAAGCTTTCTTT. Translating gives CASSPLQADEAFF.

In this sample, this clonotype turned up a few times. This chain links TRBV10-3 with TRBJ2-4; tentatively, D is TRBD1 (6 bases). Germline CDR1 ENHRY, CDR2 SYGVKD. The V end lost 2 bases, the J end lost 1 base, and 9 bases lay between the germline ends. The CDR3 is 15 amino acids. The CDR3 DNA reads TGTGCCATCAGTGAGGCTACAGGGGCCAAAAACATTCAGTACTTC. The encoded protein is CAISEATGAKNIQYF.

J is TRBJ2-1 and V is TRBV11-2, with TRBD2 identical over 13 bases. Germline CDR1 and CDR2: SGHAT and FQNNGV. The CDR3 extends over 18 amino acids. J lost 4 bases, V lost 0 bases, and 6 bases had no gene match. The CDR3: CASSLDPPTSGGYNEQFF. The CDR3 coding sequence is TGTGCCAGCAGCTTAGACCCCCCGACTAGCGGGGGGTACAATGAGCAGTTCTTC.

In its sample, this clonotype was seen many times. The chain has TRBV7-9 and TRBJ2-5; D is undetermined. V was trimmed by 0 bases and J by 3 bases, leaving 11 bases between them. The CDR3 loop spans 15 amino acids. Germline V gene lookup returns CDR1 SEHNR and CDR2 FQNEAQ (reference sequence). The CDR3 reads CASSLADQEKETQYF. CDR3 DNA sequence: TGTGCCAGCAGCTTAGCGGACCAAGAGAAAGAGACCCAGTACTTC.

The J gene is TRBJ1-2, the V gene TRBV5-1; 7 bases are shared with TRBD1. Trimming took 4 bases from V and 8 from J; bases not matched to a gene: 14. This CDR3 comprises 15 residues. CDR1 and CDR2 (germline): SGHRS, YFSETQ. The CDR3 DNA sequence: TGCGCCAGCAGCGGTACCGGGACAGTCGATTGGGGCTACACCTTC. It codes for CASSGTGTVDWGYTF.

This clonotype was observed a few times. The CDR3 loop reads CASSIQETNQPQHF. DNA for the CDR3: TGTGCCAGCAGCATACAGGAGACCAATCAGCCCCAGCATTTT. This rearrangement joins TRBV7-8 to TRBJ1-5; the D gene is possibly TRBD1 (5 bases). CDR3 length: 14 residues. Germline V gene sequence: CDR1 SGHVS, CDR2 FQNEAQ. Trimming took 5 bases from V and 3 from J, leaving 11 bases between them.

J is TRBJ2-2 and V is TRBV7-9; weak D call: TRBD1 (6 bases). The CDR3 has 15 residues. The germline gives CDR1 SEHNR, CDR2 FQNEAQ (reference sequence). V gave up 2 bases and J gave up 1 base, with 8 bases separating them. Here the CDR3 reads CASSLPTGNTGELFF. The CDR3 DNA is TGTGCCAGCAGCTTACCGACAGGGAACACCGGGGAGCTGTTTTTT.

This clonotype has ten or more counts. The chain employs TRBV5-1 and TRBJ1-1, with 8 bases identical to TRBD1. V trimming: 4 bases; J trimming: 3 bases; junction bases outside the gene matches: 5. Germline CDR1 reads SGHRS; CDR2 reads YFSETQ. The CDR3 spans 14 residues. CDR3 bases: TGCGCCAGCAGCGCCGGGACAGGCTACACTGAAGCTTTCTTT. Translated, it gives CASSAGTGYTEAFF.

This clonotype was seen only a few times. The chain is built from TRBV4-3 and TRBJ2-5, with 9 nucleotides matching TRBD1. The CDR3 contains 15 residues. V gave up 4 bases and J gave up 5 bases; unmatched junction bases: 8. Germline loops: CDR1 LGHNA, CDR2 YSLEER. Here the CDR3 reads CASSRGDRERETQYF. In DNA, the CDR3 is TGCGCCAGCAGCCGGGGGGACAGGGAGAGGGAGACCCAGTACTTC.

This clonotype was observed many times. V is TRBV6-6 and J is TRBJ2-5; 8 bases are a match to TRBD2. Germline V CDR1 and CDR2: MNHNY, SVGAGI (reference sequence). The CDR3 has 13 amino acids. The V and J ends lost 8 bases and 8 bases, in that order; junction bases with no gene match: 10. The CDR3 loop is CASEPGGGETQYF. CDR3 DNA: TGTGCCAGCGAGCCCGGGGGGGGAGAAACCCAGTACTTC.

V and J are TRBV7-2 and TRBJ1-2; D possibly corresponds to TRBD1 (6 bases). V was cut by 4 bases and J by 7 bases, with 13 bases left in between. The CDR3 is 13 residues long. Germline V gene sequence: CDR1 SGHTA, CDR2 FQGNSA. The CDR3 spells CASSSPGAAGYTF. CDR3 DNA sequence: TGTGCCAGCAGCTCCCCGGGGGCGGCTGGCTACACCTTC.

This clonotype was counted many times. This chain uses TRBV29-1 with TRBJ1-2; tentatively, D is TRBD1 (6 bases). Germline V gene sequence: CDR1 SQVTM, CDR2 ANQGSEA. There are 12 residues in the CDR3. Trimming pared 3 bases from V and 4 bases from J, leaving 9 bases between. The CDR3 loop is CSVDWGPYGYTF. The CDR3 bases are TGCAGCGTTGATTGGGGGCCCTATGGCTACACCTTC. Together with reference TRBV29-1 and TRBJ1-2, the CDR3 gives the full variable domain: SAVISQKPSRDICQRGTSLTIQCQVDSQVTMMFWYRQQPGQSLTLIATANQGSEATYESGFVIDKFPISRPNLTFSTLTVSNMSPEDSSIYLCSVDWGPYGYTFGSGTRLTVV.

This clonotype has ten or more counts. The V and J genes are TRBV20-1 and TRBJ2-2; 10 bases are shared with TRBD2. There are 14 residues in the CDR3. J gave up 2 bases and V 5 bases, and 2 bases lay outside the gene matches. The germline V gene has CDR1 DFQATT and CDR2 SNEGSKA (reference sequence). The CDR3 sequence is CSASSGGNTGELFF. CDR3 sequence (DNA): TGCAGTGCTTCTAGCGGGGGAAACACCGGGGAGCTGTTTTTT.

This clonotype was seen ten or more times. This sequence joins TRBV4-1 and TRBJ1-4; D remains unclear. Germline V gene data show CDR1 as MGHRA and CDR2 as YSYEKL. The V gene lost 0 bases and the J gene lost 5 bases, with 22 bases spanning the gap. The CDR3 runs to 19 residues. In DNA, the CDR3 is TGCGCCAGCAGCCAAGACCTGGGGAGGGTACGTTCGGGGAATGAAAAACTGTTTTTT. Its protein product is CASSQDLGRVRSGNEKLFF.

This clonotype was seen only a few times. The V call is TRBV6-2 or TRBV6-3, the J call TRBJ2-7; 10 positions match TRBD2. The CDR3 runs 14 residues. Germline CDR1 MNHEY, CDR2 SVGEGT. Losses at the gene ends were 6 bases for V and 2 bases for J; bases not matched to a gene: 4. This chain's CDR3 is CASRRTSGTYEQYF. The DNA of the CDR3 is TGTGCCAGCAGGAGGACTAGCGGAACCTACGAGCAGTACTTC.

The table lists this clonotype with many counts. The CDR3 spells CASSLGFSTGNTGELFF. CDR3 DNA sequence: TGTGCCAGCAGCTTAGGATTCTCGACAGGAAATACCGGGGAGCTGTTTTTT. This chain connects TRBV11-2 to TRBJ2-2, with D possibly TRBD1 on 6 matching bases. Trimming shortened V by 1 base and J by 5 bases, and 17 bases separated the two germline ends. The CDR3 covers 17 residues. Germline V CDR1 and CDR2: SGHAT, FQNNGV.

This clonotype was seen many times. The gene calls are TRBV12-3 or TRBV12-4 and TRBJ1-1; D gene uncertain. The CDR3 loop spans 12 amino acids. V was clipped by 8 bases and J by 10 bases, with 17 bases between them. The CDR3 DNA follows: TGTGCCAGCCGGCCTGCGGGTTACGGAGCTTTCTTT. Translating gives CASRPAGYGAFF.

This clonotype was counted many times. V usage is TRBV6-6 and J usage is TRBJ2-4; the D gene is possibly TRBD1 (6 bases). V was shortened by 7 bases and J by 9 bases, with 10 bases between the two germline ends. The germline V gene encodes CDR1 MNHNY and CDR2 SVGAGI (reference sequence). The CDR3 has 11 amino acids. In nucleotides, the CDR3 is TGTGCCAGCACAGGGGAATCCATTCAGTACTTC. It translates to CASTGESIQYF.

This clonotype was seen at least ten times. The chain uses TRBV4-1 and TRBJ1-1; no definite D call. Trimming took off 0 bases at V and 11 bases at J, with 13 bases between the two ends. The CDR3 covers 13 residues. Germline values: CDR1 MGHRA, CDR2 YSYEKL. In DNA form, the CDR3 reads TGCGCCAGCAGCCAAGATCACGCCGGGGTGGCTTTCTTT. Translation gives CASSQDHAGVAFF.

This clonotype was recorded many times. The chain combines TRBV18 with TRBJ1-1; D might be TRBD1 (5 bases). This CDR3 is 14 amino acids long. V lost 5 bases and J lost 3, with 13 bases in between. The germline V gene has CDR1 KGHSH and CDR2 LQKENI. The DNA of the CDR3 is TGTGCCAGCTCAACCGTCTCCAGGGACACTGAAGCTTTCTTT. Translation gives CASSTVSRDTEAFF. Looking up the rest from reference TRBV18 and TRBJ1-1 gives the full variable domain: NAGVMQNPRHLVRRRGQEARLRCSPMKGHSHVYWYRQLPEEGLKFMVYLQKENIIDESGMPKERFSAEFPKEGPSILRIQQVVRGDSAAYFCASSTVSRDTEAFFGQGTRLTVV.

This clonotype was found many times. This CDR3 reads CASSTDSRDEFF. CDR3 nucleotide sequence: TGTGCCAGCTCAACCGACTCCAGGGACGAGTTCTTC. The V gene is TRBV18, the J gene TRBJ2-1; possibly TRBD1 or TRBD2 for D (5 bases each). The CDR3 length is 12 residues. The V end lost 5 bases, the J end lost 14 bases, and 16 bases lay between the germline ends. CDR1 KGHSH and CDR2 LQKENI come from the germline V gene.